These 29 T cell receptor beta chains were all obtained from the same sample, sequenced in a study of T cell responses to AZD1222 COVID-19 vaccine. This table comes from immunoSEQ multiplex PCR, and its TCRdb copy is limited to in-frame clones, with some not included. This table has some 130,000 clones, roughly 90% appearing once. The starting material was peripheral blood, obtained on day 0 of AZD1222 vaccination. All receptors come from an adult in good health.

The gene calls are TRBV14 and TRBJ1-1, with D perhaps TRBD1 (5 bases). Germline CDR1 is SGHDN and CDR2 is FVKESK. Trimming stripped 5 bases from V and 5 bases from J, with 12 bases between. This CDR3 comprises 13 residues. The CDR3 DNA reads TGTGCCAGCAGCGTGGTTGGGGGAACTGAAGCTTTCTTT. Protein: CASSVVGGTEAFF. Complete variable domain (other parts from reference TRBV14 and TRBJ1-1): EAGVTQFPSHSVIEKGQTVTLRCDPISGHDNLYWYRRVMGKEIKFLLHFVKESKQDESGMPNNRFLAERTGGTYSTLKVQPAELEDSGVYFCASSVVGGTEAFFGQGTRLTVV.

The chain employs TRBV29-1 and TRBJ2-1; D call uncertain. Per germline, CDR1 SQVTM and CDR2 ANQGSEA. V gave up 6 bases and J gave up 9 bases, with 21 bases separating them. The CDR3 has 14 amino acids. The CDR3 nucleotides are TGCAGCGTCGGACGCCCCGATGGCACAAGTGAGCAGTTCTTC. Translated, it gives CSVGRPDGTSEQFF.

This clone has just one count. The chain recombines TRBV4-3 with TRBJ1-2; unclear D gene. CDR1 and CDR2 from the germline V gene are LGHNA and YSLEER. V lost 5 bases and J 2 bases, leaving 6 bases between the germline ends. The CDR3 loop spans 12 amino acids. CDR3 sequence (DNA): TGCGCCAGCAGCTCCCGGAACTATGGCTACACCTTC. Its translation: CASSSRNYGYTF.

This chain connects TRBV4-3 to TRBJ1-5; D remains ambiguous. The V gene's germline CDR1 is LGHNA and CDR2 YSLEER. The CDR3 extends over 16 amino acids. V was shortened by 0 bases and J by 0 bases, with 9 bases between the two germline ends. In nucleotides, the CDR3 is TGCGCCAGCAGCCAAGAACTGGTTAGTAGCAATCAGCCCCAGCATTTT. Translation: CASSQELVSSNQPQHF.

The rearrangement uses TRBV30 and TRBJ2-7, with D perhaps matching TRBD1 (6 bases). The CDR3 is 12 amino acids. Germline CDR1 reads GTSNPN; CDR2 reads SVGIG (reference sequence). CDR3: CASQGWAYEQYF. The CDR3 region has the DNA TGTGCTTCACAGGGTTGGGCCTACGAGCAGTACTTC.

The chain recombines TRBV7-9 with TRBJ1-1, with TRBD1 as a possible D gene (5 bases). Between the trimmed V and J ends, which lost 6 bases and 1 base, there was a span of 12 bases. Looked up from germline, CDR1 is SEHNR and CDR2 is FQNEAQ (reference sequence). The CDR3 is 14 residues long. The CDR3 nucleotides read TGTGCCAGCAGGCCAGGGTTGGGGAACACTGAAGCTTTCTTT. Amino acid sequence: CASRPGLGNTEAFF.

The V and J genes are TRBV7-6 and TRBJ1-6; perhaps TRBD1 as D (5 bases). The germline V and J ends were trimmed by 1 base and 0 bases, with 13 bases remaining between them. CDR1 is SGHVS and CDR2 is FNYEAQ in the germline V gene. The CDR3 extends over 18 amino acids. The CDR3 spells CASSLDRSSPSYNSPLHF. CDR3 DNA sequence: TGTGCCAGCAGCTTAGACAGGTCCTCACCCTCCTATAATTCACCCCTCCACTTT.

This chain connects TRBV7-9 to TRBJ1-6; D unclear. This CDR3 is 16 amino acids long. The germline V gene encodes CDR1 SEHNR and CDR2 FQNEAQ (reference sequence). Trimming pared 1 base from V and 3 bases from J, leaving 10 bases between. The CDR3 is CASSLGRADYNSPLHF. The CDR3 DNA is TGTGCCAGCAGCTTAGGTCGGGCAGACTATAATTCACCCCTCCACTTT.

CDR3 nucleotides: TGTGCCATTCTGAGGACCGGGGAGCTGTTTTTT. Translated, it gives CAILRTGELFF. The rearrangement joins TRBV10-3 to TRBJ2-2, with unresolved D. Germline V gives CDR1 ENHRY, CDR2 SYGVKD. V was shortened by 9 bases and J by 5 bases, with 7 bases between the two germline ends. The CDR3 contains 11 residues.

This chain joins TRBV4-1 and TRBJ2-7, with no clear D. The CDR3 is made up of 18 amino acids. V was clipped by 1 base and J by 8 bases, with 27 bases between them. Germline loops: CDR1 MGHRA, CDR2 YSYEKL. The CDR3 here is CASSQGLLRQDPSVQQYF. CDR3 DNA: TGCGCCAGCAGCCAAGGGCTTCTAAGGCAAGACCCCTCGGTACAGCAGTACTTC.

This CDR3 is CASSPLAGSGKETQYF. The CDR3, as DNA: TGTGCCAGCTCACCACTAGCGGGATCTGGGAAAGAGACCCAGTACTTC. The rearrangement links TRBV18 to TRBJ2-5; 8 bases match TRBD2. The CDR3 consists of 16 residues. Germline lookup yields CDR1 KGHSH and CDR2 LQKENI. V shed 1 base and J 3 bases; nucleotides not matched to a gene: 7.

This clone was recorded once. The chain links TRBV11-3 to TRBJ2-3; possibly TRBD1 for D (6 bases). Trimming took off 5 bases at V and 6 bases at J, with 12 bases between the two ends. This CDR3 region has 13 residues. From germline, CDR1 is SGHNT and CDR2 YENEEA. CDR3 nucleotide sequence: TGTGCCAGCAGCCAGGACAGCTCCGATACGCAGTATTTT. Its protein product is CASSQDSSDTQYF.

The CDR3 coding sequence is TGTGCCGCACCGGCGGGACAGGGGTGGGATACGCAGTATTTT. It is translated as CAAPAGQGWDTQYF. The J gene is TRBJ2-3, the V gene TRBV6-5; 10 positions agree with TRBD1. Germline CDR1 and CDR2: MNHEY and SVGAGI. The CDR3 covers 14 residues. Unmatched junction bases numbered 11, after V lost 11 bases and J lost 6 bases.

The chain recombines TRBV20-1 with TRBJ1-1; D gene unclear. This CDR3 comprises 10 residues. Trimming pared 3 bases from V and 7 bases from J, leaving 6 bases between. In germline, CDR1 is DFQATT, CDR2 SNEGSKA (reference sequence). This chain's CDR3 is CSASGLEAFF. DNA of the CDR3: TGCAGTGCTAGCGGACTTGAAGCTTTCTTT.

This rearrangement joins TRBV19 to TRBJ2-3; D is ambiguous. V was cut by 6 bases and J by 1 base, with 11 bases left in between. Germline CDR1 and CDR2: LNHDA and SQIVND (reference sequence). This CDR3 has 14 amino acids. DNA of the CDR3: TGTGCCAGTAGCTGGGGAACCCGCACAGATACGCAGTATTTT. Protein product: CASSWGTRTDTQYF.

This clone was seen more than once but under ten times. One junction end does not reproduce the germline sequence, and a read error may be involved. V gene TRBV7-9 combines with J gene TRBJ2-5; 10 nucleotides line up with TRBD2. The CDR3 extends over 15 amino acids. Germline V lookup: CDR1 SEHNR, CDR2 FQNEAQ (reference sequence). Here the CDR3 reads CASSLAGVFRETQYF. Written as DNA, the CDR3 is TGTGCCAGCAGCCTAGCGGGAGTATTCAGAGAGACCCAGTACTTC.

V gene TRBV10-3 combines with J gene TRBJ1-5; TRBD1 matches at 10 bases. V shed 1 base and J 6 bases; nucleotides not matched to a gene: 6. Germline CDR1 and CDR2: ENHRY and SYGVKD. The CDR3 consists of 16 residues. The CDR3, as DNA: TGTGCCATCAGTGAGTGGGACAGGGGTCCAGGTCAGCCCCAGCATTTT. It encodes CAISEWDRGPGQPQHF.

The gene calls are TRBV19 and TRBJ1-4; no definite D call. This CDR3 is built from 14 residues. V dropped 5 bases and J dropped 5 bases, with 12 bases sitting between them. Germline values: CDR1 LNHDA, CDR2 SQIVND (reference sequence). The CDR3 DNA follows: TGTGCCAGTAGTGCCCTCCGACCAAATGAAAAACTGTTTTTT. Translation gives CASSALRPNEKLFF. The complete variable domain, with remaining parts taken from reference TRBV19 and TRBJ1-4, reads DGGITQSPKYLFRKEGQNVTLSCEQNLNHDAMYWYRQDPGQGLRLIYYSQIVNDFQKGDIAEGYSVSREKKESFPLTVTSAQKNPTAFYLCASSALRPNEKLFFGSGTQLSVL.

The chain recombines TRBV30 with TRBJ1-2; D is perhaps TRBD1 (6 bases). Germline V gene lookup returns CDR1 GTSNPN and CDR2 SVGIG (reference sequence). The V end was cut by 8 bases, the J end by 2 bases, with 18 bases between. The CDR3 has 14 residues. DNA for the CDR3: TGTGCCCTCCATAACAGGGACTACAACTATGGCTACACCTTC. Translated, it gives CALHNRDYNYGYTF.

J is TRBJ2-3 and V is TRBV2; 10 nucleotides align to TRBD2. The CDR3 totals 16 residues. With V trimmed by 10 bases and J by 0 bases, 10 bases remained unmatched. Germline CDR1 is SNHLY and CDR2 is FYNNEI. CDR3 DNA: TGTGCCAAAAGAGGGAATAGCGGGGGGAGCACAGATACGCAGTATTTT. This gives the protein CAKRGNSGGSTDTQYF.

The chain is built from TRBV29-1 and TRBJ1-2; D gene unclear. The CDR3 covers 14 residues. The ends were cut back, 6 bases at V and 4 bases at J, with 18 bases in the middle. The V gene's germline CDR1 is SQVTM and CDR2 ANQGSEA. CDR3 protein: CSVVYIEGGYGYTF. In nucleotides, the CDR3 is TGCAGCGTCGTCTACATTGAGGGTGGCTATGGCTACACCTTC.

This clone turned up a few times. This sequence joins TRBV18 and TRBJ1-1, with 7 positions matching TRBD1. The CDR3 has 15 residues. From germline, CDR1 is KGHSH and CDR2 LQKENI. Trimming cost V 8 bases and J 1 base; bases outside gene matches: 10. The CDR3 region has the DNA TGTGCCAGCACCCTGACAGGGATCGGGAACACTGAAGCTTTCTTT. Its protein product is CASTLTGIGNTEAFF.

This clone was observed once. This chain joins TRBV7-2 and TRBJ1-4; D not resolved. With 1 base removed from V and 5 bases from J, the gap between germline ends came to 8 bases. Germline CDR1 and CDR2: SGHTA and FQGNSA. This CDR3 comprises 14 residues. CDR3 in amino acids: CASSLGGQNEKLFF. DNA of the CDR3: TGTGCCAGCAGCTTAGGAGGTCAGAATGAAAAACTGTTTTTT.

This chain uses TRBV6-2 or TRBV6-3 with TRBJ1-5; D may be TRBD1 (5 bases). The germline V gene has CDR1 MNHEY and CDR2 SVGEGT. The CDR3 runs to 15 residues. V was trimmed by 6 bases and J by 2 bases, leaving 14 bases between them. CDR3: CASSHGGEGNQPQHF. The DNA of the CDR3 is TGTGCCAGCAGCCACGGAGGGGAAGGCAATCAGCCCCAGCATTTT.

The CDR3 protein is CASKGLGTEAFF. The CDR3 DNA follows: TGTGCCAGCAAGGGTCTAGGCACTGAAGCTTTCTTT. The chain links TRBV2 to TRBJ1-1, with no clear D. The germline gives CDR1 SNHLY, CDR2 FYNNEI. The V and J ends lost 7 bases and 4 bases respectively, with 10 bases between them. The CDR3 is 12 amino acids. Using reference TRBV2 and TRBJ1-1 for the parts outside the CDR3, the full variable domain is EPEVTQTPSHQVTQMGQEVILRCVPISNHLYFYWYRQILGQKVEFLVSFYNNEISEKSEIFDDQFSVERPDGSNFTLKIRSTKLEDSAMYFCASKGLGTEAFFGQGTRLTVV.

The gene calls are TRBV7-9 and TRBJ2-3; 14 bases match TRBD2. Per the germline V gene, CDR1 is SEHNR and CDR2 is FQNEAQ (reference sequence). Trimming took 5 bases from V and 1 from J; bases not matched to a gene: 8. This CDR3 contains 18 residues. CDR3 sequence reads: CASSPGTSGRRGTDTQYF. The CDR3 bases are TGTGCCAGCAGCCCAGGGACTAGCGGGAGACGCGGCACAGATACGCAGTATTTT.

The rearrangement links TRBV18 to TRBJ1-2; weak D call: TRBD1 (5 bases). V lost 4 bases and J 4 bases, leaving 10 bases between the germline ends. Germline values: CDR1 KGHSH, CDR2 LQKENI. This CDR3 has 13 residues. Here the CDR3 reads CASSLSGIYGYTF. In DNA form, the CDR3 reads TGTGCCAGCTCACTCTCAGGGATCTATGGCTACACCTTC.

CDR3 coding DNA: TGTGCCAGCAGCCCGCAACAGTACGAGCAGTACTTC. Protein: CASSPQQYEQYF. The chain recombines TRBV7-2 with TRBJ2-7; D unclear. The germline V gene has CDR1 SGHTA and CDR2 FQGNSA. V was trimmed by 5 bases and J by 4 bases, leaving 9 bases between them. This CDR3 region has 12 residues. The entire variable domain, with the rest obtained from reference TRBV7-2 and TRBJ2-7, is as follows: GAGVSQSPSNKVTEKGKDVELRCDPISGHTALYWYRQSLGQGLEFLIYFQGNSAPDKSGLPSDRFSAERTGGSVSTLTIQRTQQEDSAVYLCASSPQQYEQYFGPGTRLTVT.

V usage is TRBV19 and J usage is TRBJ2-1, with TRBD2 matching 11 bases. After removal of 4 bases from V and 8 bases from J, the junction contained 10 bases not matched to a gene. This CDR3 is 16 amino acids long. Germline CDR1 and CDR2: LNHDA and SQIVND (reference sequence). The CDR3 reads CASSTQLAGVFDEQFF. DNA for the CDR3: TGTGCCAGTAGTACCCAACTAGCGGGAGTTTTCGATGAGCAGTTCTTC. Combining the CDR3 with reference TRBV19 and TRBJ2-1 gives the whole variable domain DGGITQSPKYLFRKEGQNVTLSCEQNLNHDAMYWYRQDPGQGLRLIYYSQIVNDFQKGDIAEGYSVSREKKESFPLTVTSAQKNPTAFYLCASSTQLAGVFDEQFFGPGTRLTVL.